The clone carrying this TCR beta chain came up many times. Its antigen is unknown. The data were taken from a study of T cell repertoires in cytomegalovirus infection. Study-level information: HLA-B-restricted CMV epitopes that are well studied were used alongside recently identified HLA-C-restricted ones.

Via MiXCR, TCRdb re-called the reads, giving one row per CDR3 protein. The repertoire holds hundreds of thousands of distinct CDR3 sequences, with under 45% as singletons. Germline assignment: CDR1 SGHTA and CDR2 FQGNSA. The CDR3 extends over 16 amino acids. The V and J ends lost 3 bases and 4 bases, in that order; junction bases with no gene match: 8. This chain joins TRBV7-2 and TRBJ2-5; 10 bases fit TRBD2. The clonotype originates from a human donor in good health (CMV status not recorded). Some clones in this sample may be carry-over from other donors' samples. The material was cultured PBMCs, obtained from culture after CMV antigen stimulation. The CDR3 coding sequence is TGTGCCAGCAGCTTCGGAGCGGGGGGGCCGGTAGAGACCCAGTACTTC. Translated: CASSFGAGGPVETQYF.